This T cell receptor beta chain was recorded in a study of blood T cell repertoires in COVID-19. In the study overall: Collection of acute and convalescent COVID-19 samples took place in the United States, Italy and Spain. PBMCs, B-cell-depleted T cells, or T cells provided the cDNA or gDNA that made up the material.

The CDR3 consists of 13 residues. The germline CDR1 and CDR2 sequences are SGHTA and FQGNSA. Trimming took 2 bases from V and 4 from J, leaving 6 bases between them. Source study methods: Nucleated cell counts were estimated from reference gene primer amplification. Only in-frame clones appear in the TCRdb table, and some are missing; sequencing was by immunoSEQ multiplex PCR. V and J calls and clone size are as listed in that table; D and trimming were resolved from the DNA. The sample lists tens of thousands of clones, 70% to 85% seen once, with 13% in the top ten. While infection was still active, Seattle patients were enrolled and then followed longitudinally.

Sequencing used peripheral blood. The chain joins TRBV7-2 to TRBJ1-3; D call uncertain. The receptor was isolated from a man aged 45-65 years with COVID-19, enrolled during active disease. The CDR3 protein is CASSLFLGNTIYF. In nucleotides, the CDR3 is TGTGCCAGCAGCTTATTCCTGGGAAACACCATATATTTT.